This TCR beta chain appears in the sequencing data of a study of shared clonotypes between healthy human individuals. Study results and caveats: Across subsets, estimated richness was generally greater for naive than for memory populations.

The table lists this clone with a count of one. As yet, its antigen is unknown. The repertoire was sequenced with immunoSEQ multiplex PCR; TCRdb's copy has only in-frame clones and lacks some. This table has about 1 million clones, roughly 80% appearing once. The sequence came from a man between 18 and 35 years old in good health. Sequencing was carried out using memory CD4+ T cells sorted from blood. Subset noted: CD45RA-negative fraction.

Here the CDR3 reads CASSYGQKETQYF. As DNA, the CDR3 is TGTGCCAGCAGTTACGGCCAGAAAGAGACCCAGTACTTC. The chain combines TRBV6-5 with TRBJ2-5; no definite D call. This CDR3 spans 13 amino acids. CDR1 and CDR2 from the germline V gene are MNHEY and SVGAGI. The V and J ends lost 2 bases and 3 bases respectively, with 7 bases between them.